This TCR beta chain is drawn from a study of cytomegalovirus exposure and HLA in healthy donors. Among the donors, all were healthy bone marrow donors. This clone appeared a few times. What it binds is not known. Broader study findings: Confirmation in vitro established that three CMV-associated chains were specific for CMV antigens.

Both 60 Vbeta primers and 13 Jbeta primers went into the PCR. Repertoires were generated with immunoSEQ multiplex PCR, while TCRdb's copy carries only in-frame clones and drops some. Among about 87,000 clones listed, approximately 74% were seen once. In germline, CDR1 is SGHVS, CDR2 FNYEAQ. This CDR3 is built from 13 residues. Deletions cut 3 bases from V and 5 bases from J, with 10 bases between. The chain is built from TRBV7-6 and TRBJ1-1; D gene uncertain. Source material: PBMCs. The clonotype was recovered from a man between 25 and 39 years old in good health and CMV-seropositive. The CDR3 DNA reads as TGTGCCAGCAGCTTTGGGGAGGAGACTGAAGCTTTCTTT. Amino acids: CASSFGEETEAFF.